This T cell receptor (beta chain) was sequenced for a study of blood T cell repertoires in COVID-19. In the study overall: Donors in the United States, Italy and Spain gave samples during acute or convalescent COVID-19. PBMCs, B-cell-depleted T cells, or T cells were the source of the cDNA or gDNA that made up the material.

The germline CDR1 and CDR2 sequences are PRHDT and FYEKMQ (reference sequence). CDR3 length: 15 residues. V lost 2 bases and J lost 4; bases outside the gene matches: 5. As processed by the authors: Quantification of nucleated cells was approximated via reference gene primer amplification. The assay was immunoSEQ multiplex PCR, and TCRdb's table has in-frame clones only and misses some. Clone size and the V and J calls come from that table; the DNA yielded D and trimming. Of 210,000 or so clones listed, 88% are singletons. The clonotype comes from a man between 18 and 35 years old with active or convalescent COVID-19. The chain uses TRBV13 and TRBJ2-5, with 9 positions matching TRBD1. The sample was peripheral blood. The CDR3 sequence is CASSLKTGGLETQYF. The CDR3 DNA sequence: TGTGCCAGCAGCTTAAAAACAGGGGGCCTAGAGACCCAGTACTTC.